This is a list of T cell receptor beta chains from one sample in a study of T cell changes during pregnancy in multiple sclerosis. Generated by immunoSEQ multiplex PCR, the TCRdb table keeps only in-frame clones and is missing some. The data contain about 58,000 clones, about 89% of them singletons. The material was CD4+ T cells from peripheral blood mononuclear cells, obtained after pregnancy. These receptors all stem from a female donor in good health, enrolled as a control in a pregnancy study. Both conserved end residues are part of each CDR3. Each record gives: clone size, D gene, J gene, V gene, CDR3 length, CDR3 protein, CDR3 DNA. D genes are given only for firm matches. Clone size, where shown, is once, few, many, or a class for clones that have expanded.

- | - | TRBJ1-1 | TRBV10-2 | 13 | CASSEFTGTEAFF | TGCGCCAGCAGTGAGTTTACGGGCACTGAAGCTTTCTTT
- | TRBD2 | TRBJ2-5 | TRBV4-1 | 19 | CASSQHGTSGGASQETQYF | TGCGCCAGCAGCCAACACGGGACTAGCGGGGGGGCAAGTCAAGAGACCCAGTACTTC
- | - | TRBJ1-5 | TRBV19 | 13 | CASSFGGNQPQHF | TGTGCCAGTAGTTTTGGAGGGAATCAGCCCCAGCATTTT
- | - | TRBJ1-1 | TRBV12-5 | 13 | CASGWGGDTEAFF | TGTGCTAGTGGTTGGGGAGGGGACACTGAAGCTTTCTTT
- | TRBD2 | TRBJ2-7 | TRBV6-6 | 15 | CASSRTSGLSYEQYF | TGTGCCAGCAGCCGGACTAGCGGGTTATCCTACGAGCAGTACTTC
- | TRBD1 | TRBJ2-2 | TRBV9 | 13 | CASSAPDRWELFF | TGTGCCAGCAGCGCCCCGGACAGGTGGGAGCTGTTTTTT
- | - | TRBJ1-1 | TRBV6-5 | 15 | CASSYATRGDTEAFF | TGTGCCAGCAGTTACGCTACCCGGGGGGACACTGAAGCTTTCTTT
- | TRBD2 | TRBJ2-2 | TRBV19 | 17 | CASSPLLAGGDTGELFF | TGTGCCAGTAGTCCCCTTCTAGCGGGGGGCGACACCGGGGAGCTGTTTTTT
- | - | TRBJ2-7 | TRBV5-6 | 14 | CASSPRTVDYEQYF | TGTGCCAGCAGCCCCCGGACAGTCGACTACGAGCAGTACTTC
- | TRBD1 | TRBJ1-1 | TRBV5-1 | 13 | CASTMTGRTEAFF | TGCGCCAGCACTATGACAGGGCGCACTGAAGCTTTCTTT
- | - | TRBJ1-1 | TRBV27 | 14 | CASSFRLRDTEAFF | TGTGCCAGCAGTTTCCGGCTGCGGGACACTGAAGCTTTCTTT
- | - | TRBJ2-1 | TRBV4-2 | 17 | CASSHGWHQRGYNEQFF | TGTGCCAGCAGCCATGGGTGGCACCAAAGGGGCTACAATGAGCAGTTCTTC
- | - | TRBJ1-6 | TRBV6-1 | 14 | CALGRSSYNSPLHF | TGTGCCTTGGGGAGGAGCTCCTATAATTCACCCCTCCACTTT
- | - | TRBJ2-1 | TRBV7-2 | 11 | CASSLRVEQFF | TGTGCCAGCAGCTTGAGGGTTGAGCAGTTCTTC
- | TRBD1 | TRBJ1-5 | TRBV5-6 | 19 | CASSLAGGQGTYSNQPQHF | TGTGCCAGCAGCTTGGCCGGAGGACAGGGAACCTATAGCAATCAGCCCCAGCATTTT
- | - | TRBJ2-5 | TRBV6-6 | 13 | CASSTRGGETQYF | TGTGCCAGCAGTACTAGGGGGGGAGAGACCCAGTACTTC
- | - | TRBJ1-2 | TRBV25-1 | 14 | CASSEFGQFYGYTF | TGTGCCAGCAGTGAATTTGGACAGTTCTATGGCTACACCTTC
once | - | TRBJ1-2 | TRBV9 | 14 | CASSVVGYGSGYTF | TGTGCCAGCAGCGTAGTGGGGTACGGGAGTGGCTACACCTTC
- | TRBD1 | TRBJ1-2 | TRBV29-1 | 15 | CSVLLTDRGEHGYTF | TGCAGCGTTCTTCTTACGGACAGGGGAGAGCATGGCTACACCTTC
- | - | TRBJ1-2 | TRBV5-4 | 13 | CASSSGGLYGYTF | TGTGCCAGCAGCTCCGGGGGGCTATATGGCTACACCTTC
- | TRBD1 | TRBJ1-4 | TRBV4-2 | 16 | CASSQDGTGDLEKLFF | TGTGCCAGCAGCCAAGATGGGACAGGGGATCTTGAAAAACTGTTTTTT
- | TRBD2 | TRBJ2-1 | TRBV30 | 18 | CAWSYRLAGVRSYNEQFF | TGTGCCTGGAGTTACCGACTAGCGGGGGTCCGCTCCTACAATGAGCAGTTCTTC
few | - | TRBJ1-5 | TRBV7-2 | 13 | CASSLARAQPQHF | TGTGCCAGCAGCTTAGCCAGGGCTCAGCCCCAGCATTTT
- | - | TRBJ1-2 | TRBV7-8 | 15 | CASSLNSGQTYGYTF | TGTGCCAGCAGCTTAAATTCCGGACAGACCTATGGCTACACCTTC
- | TRBD1 | TRBJ1-2 | TRBV7-8 | 16 | CASTPGGDRGNYGYTF | TGTGCCAGCACTCCGGGGGGGGACAGGGGGAACTATGGCTACACCTTC
- | TRBD1 | TRBJ1-2 | TRBV5-1 | 14 | CASSLGDRAYGYTF | TGCGCCAGCAGCTTGGGGGACAGGGCCTATGGCTACACCTTC
- | TRBD2 | TRBJ2-3 | TRBV19 | 17 | CASQTSGGHLDTDTQYF | TGTGCCAGTCAGACTAGCGGGGGCCACCTCGACACAGATACGCAGTATTTT
- | - | TRBJ2-4 | TRBV7-2 | 18 | CASSEPGGRLLAKNIQYF | TGTGCCAGCAGCGAACCAGGGGGGAGGCTACTAGCCAAAAACATTCAGTACTTC
- | - | TRBJ2-3 | TRBV21-1 | 22 | CASSKMGGYEGGLFSASDTQYF | TGTGCCAGCAGCAAAATGGGGGGGTACGAAGGGGGTTTGTTTTCGGCGTCAGATACGCAGTATTTT
- | - | TRBJ1-4 | TRBV7-2 | 15 | CASSLRFTTNEKLFF | TGTGCCAGCAGCTTACGGTTTACAACTAATGAAAAACTGTTTTTT
- | TRBD1 | TRBJ1-5 | TRBV7-8 | 15 | CASSFLRTGNQPQHF | TGTGCCAGCAGCTTTCTACGGACAGGGAATCAGCCCCAGCATTTT
- | TRBD1 | TRBJ2-5 | TRBV5-6 | 14 | CASSYGQGGETQYF | TGTGCCAGCAGCTATGGACAGGGGGGAGAGACCCAGTACTTC
- | TRBD1 | TRBJ1-2 | TRBV5-4 | 16 | CASSLRYRGPVGGYTF | TGTGCCAGCAGCTTGCGATACAGGGGCCCGGTAGGAGGCTACACCTTC